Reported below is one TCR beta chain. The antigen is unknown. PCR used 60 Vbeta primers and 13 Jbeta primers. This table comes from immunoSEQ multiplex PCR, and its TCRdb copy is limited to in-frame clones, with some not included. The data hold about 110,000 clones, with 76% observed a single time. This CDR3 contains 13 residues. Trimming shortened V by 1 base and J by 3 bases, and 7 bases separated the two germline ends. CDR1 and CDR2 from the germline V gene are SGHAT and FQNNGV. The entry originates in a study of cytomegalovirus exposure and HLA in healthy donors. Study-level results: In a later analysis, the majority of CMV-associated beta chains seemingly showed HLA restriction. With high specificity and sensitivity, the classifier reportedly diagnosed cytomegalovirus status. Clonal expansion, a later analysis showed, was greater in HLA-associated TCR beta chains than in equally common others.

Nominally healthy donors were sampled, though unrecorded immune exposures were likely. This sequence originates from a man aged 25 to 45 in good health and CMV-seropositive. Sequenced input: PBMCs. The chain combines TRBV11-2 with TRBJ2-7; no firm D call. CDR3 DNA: TGTGCCAGCAGCTTAGGCCAGATCTACGAGCAGTACTTC. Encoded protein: CASSLGQIYEQYF. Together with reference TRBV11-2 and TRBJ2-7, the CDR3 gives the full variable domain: EAGVAQSPRYKIIEKRQSVAFWCNPISGHATLYWYQQILGQGPKLLIQFQNNGVVDDSQLPKDRFSAERLKGVDSTLKIQPAKLEDSAVYLCASSLGQIYEQYFGPGTRLTVT.